The 22 T cell receptor beta chains reported below all come from one sample, sequenced in a study of T cell changes during pregnancy in multiple sclerosis. Sequencing was performed with immunoSEQ multiplex PCR; in TCRdb, only in-frame clones are kept and a portion is missing. The table has 65,000 to 85,000 clones, roughly 90% seen once. The specimen comprised peripheral blood, sampled after pregnancy. The origin of the receptors is a female donor in good health, enrolled as a control in a pregnancy study.

J is TRBJ1-1 and V is TRBV6-1; possibly TRBD1 for D (5 bases). Germline CDR1 MNHNS, CDR2 SASEGT. The CDR3 sequence is 15 residues long. Trimming removed 8 bases from V and 4 bases from J, with 20 bases in between. The CDR3 DNA reads TGTGCCAGCGGTGCGGCTAGGGGCTGGGTCACTGAAGCTTTCTTT. Translated, it gives CASGAARGWVTEAFF.

This clone was observed a few times. The gene calls are TRBV2 and TRBJ1-1; D is ambiguous. The ends were cut back, 6 bases at V and 5 bases at J, with 7 bases in the middle. The CDR3 contains 11 residues. The germline V gene encodes CDR1 SNHLY and CDR2 FYNNEI. The DNA of the CDR3 is TGTGCCAGCAGCGGAGGAACTGAAGCTTTCTTT. This codes for CASSGGTEAFF.

The chain employs TRBV15 and TRBJ1-1; no clear D. This CDR3 is built from 15 residues. CDR1 and CDR2 (germline): LNHNV, YYDKDF (reference sequence). With 0 bases removed from V and 4 bases from J, the gap between germline ends came to 12 bases. The DNA of the CDR3 is TGTGCCACCAGCAGAGATTTTTCGGGAAGCACTGAAGCTTTCTTT. Translation gives CATSRDFSGSTEAFF.

J is TRBJ2-7 and V is TRBV19; D is unresolved. Germline V gene lookup returns CDR1 LNHDA and CDR2 SQIVND (reference sequence). Trimming removed 5 bases at V and 1 base at J, with 12 bases between. The CDR3 consists of 14 residues. The DNA for the CDR3 is TGTGCCAGTAGTCTCACGACTCCTTCCTACGAGCAGTACTTC. Translating gives CASSLTTPSYEQYF. Supplemented by reference TRBV19 and TRBJ2-7, the full variable domain reads DGGITQSPKYLFRKEGQNVTLSCEQNLNHDAMYWYRQDPGQGLRLIYYSQIVNDFQKGDIAEGYSVSREKKESFPLTVTSAQKNPTAFYLCASSLTTPSYEQYFGPGTRLTVT.

The V call is TRBV14, the J call TRBJ1-1, with TRBD1 as a possible D gene (6 bases). Germline loops: CDR1 SGHDN, CDR2 FVKESK. The CDR3 spans 14 residues. V lost 5 bases, J lost 5 bases, and 15 bases lay in between. The CDR3 nucleotides read TGTGCCAGCAGCTTAGCAGGGGTTTCGACTGAAGCTTTCTTT. It is translated as CASSLAGVSTEAFF. The full variable domain, with the rest looked up from reference TRBV14 and TRBJ1-1, is EAGVTQFPSHSVIEKGQTVTLRCDPISGHDNLYWYRRVMGKEIKFLLHFVKESKQDESGMPNNRFLAERTGGTYSTLKVQPAELEDSGVYFCASSLAGVSTEAFFGQGTRLTVV.

The V and J genes are TRBV19 and TRBJ2-1, with 8 bases matching TRBD2. With 0 bases clipped from V and 6 bases from J, the junction kept 4 bases outside the gene matches. The CDR3 consists of 15 residues. Germline CDR1 reads LNHDA; CDR2 reads SQIVND (reference sequence). The CDR3 DNA sequence: TGTGCCAGTAGTATAGAGGCGGGGGGCCCCAATGAGCAGTTCTTC. Residues: CASSIEAGGPNEQFF.

This chain uses TRBV6-6 with TRBJ1-1; the D is unclear. The CDR3 consists of 15 residues. Germline V gives CDR1 MNHNY, CDR2 SVGAGI (reference sequence). Trimming pared 3 bases from V and 5 bases from J, leaving 16 bases between. The CDR3 sequence is CASSYNEGSSTEAFF. For the CDR3, the DNA is TGTGCCAGCAGTTATAATGAGGGATCGAGTACTGAAGCTTTCTTT.

This chain connects TRBV30 to TRBJ1-1; 7 bases agree with TRBD1. The trim removed 7 bases at V and 1 base at J, leaving 9 bases unmatched. This CDR3 region has 14 residues. The germline CDR1 and CDR2 sequences are GTSNPN and SVGIG (reference sequence). The CDR3 here is CASRVGGGNTEAFF. The CDR3, as DNA: TGTGCCTCCCGGGTAGGGGGCGGGAACACTGAAGCTTTCTTT.

CDR3 sequence (DNA): TGTGCCTGGAATACAGGGGTAGACCAGCCCCAGCATTTT. Translating gives CAWNTGVDQPQHF. The chain has TRBV30 and TRBJ1-5; 7 bases match TRBD1. Germline CDR1 GTSNPN, CDR2 SVGIG (reference sequence). The CDR3 totals 13 residues. V was clipped by 4 bases and J by 7 bases; unmatched bases: 7.

V usage is TRBV27 and J usage is TRBJ1-1, with D tentatively TRBD1 (6 bases). V was trimmed by 2 bases and J by 8 bases, leaving 12 bases between them. Germline V gives CDR1 MNHEY, CDR2 SMNVEV (reference sequence). The CDR3 loop spans 13 amino acids. The CDR3 nucleotides are TGTGCCAGCAGTTTAGGGGGCCCTAGGGAAGCTTTCTTT. Protein sequence: CASSLGGPREAFF.

The CDR3 loop is CASSPHRGGRSTDTQYF. The CDR3 nucleotides are TGTGCCAGCAGCCCACACCGGGGGGGCCGAAGCACAGATACGCAGTATTTT. V usage is TRBV7-2 and J usage is TRBJ2-3; 8 nucleotides line up with TRBD2. The CDR3 runs 17 residues. Per germline, CDR1 SGHTA and CDR2 FQGNSA. The junction had 10 bases not matched to a gene; V was cut back by 5 bases and J by 0 bases.

The sample holds one count of this clone. The chain employs TRBV30 and TRBJ2-4; D is unresolved. Germline V CDR1 and CDR2: GTSNPN, SVGIG (reference sequence). Deletions cut 0 bases from V and 2 bases from J, with 8 bases between. This CDR3 spans 14 amino acids. The DNA for the CDR3 is TGTGCCTGGAGTGTAATGAGGTCCAAAAACATTCAGTACTTC. The encoded protein is CAWSVMRSKNIQYF.

The chain joins TRBV5-5 to TRBJ2-3; 9 bases match TRBD2. The CDR3 has 14 residues. With 3 bases clipped from V and 6 bases from J, the junction kept 5 bases outside the gene matches. From germline, CDR1 is SGHKS and CDR2 YYEKEE (reference sequence). The CDR3 DNA sequence: TGTGCCAGCAGCTCGGGACTAGCAGGGGATACGCAGTATTTT. This sequence encodes CASSSGLAGDTQYF.

The CDR3 protein is CASSPPGLAGGAEQYF. CDR3 sequence (DNA): TGTGCCAGCTCACCACCGGGACTAGCGGGAGGTGCCGAGCAGTACTTC. The V and J genes are TRBV18 and TRBJ2-7, with TRBD2 matching over 15 bases. Germline V gives CDR1 KGHSH, CDR2 LQKENI. V dropped 0 bases and J dropped 6; count of bases not matched to a gene: 3. The CDR3 consists of 16 residues.

The genes are TRBV5-1 and TRBJ2-2; possibly TRBD1 for D (6 bases). From germline, CDR1 is SGHRS and CDR2 YFSETQ. CDR3 length equals 16 residues. The V end was cut by 0 bases, the J end by 6 bases, with 15 bases between. CDR3 loop: CASSLDVRGLPGELFF. The DNA of the CDR3 is TGCGCCAGCAGCTTGGACGTCAGGGGATTGCCCGGGGAGCTGTTTTTT.

The chain has TRBV10-1 and TRBJ1-1; D gene unclear. Trimming removed 3 bases from V and 9 bases from J, with 11 bases in between. The CDR3 contains 12 residues. Germline-derived CDR1 and CDR2 are WNHNN and SYGVQD (reference sequence). CDR3 nucleotides: TGCGCCAGCAGTGATGGAGGGTACAAAGCTTTCTTT. This sequence encodes CASSDGGYKAFF.

V is TRBV30 and J is TRBJ2-7; 8 positions agree with TRBD2. This CDR3 is 12 amino acids long. J gave up 2 bases and V 5 bases, and 2 bases lay outside the gene matches. The V gene's germline CDR1 is GTSNPN and CDR2 SVGIG (reference sequence). The CDR3 sequence is CAWREGTYEQYF. The CDR3 DNA sequence: TGTGCCTGGCGGGAGGGAACCTACGAGCAGTACTTC.

The rearrangement links TRBV7-6 to TRBJ2-7; D is ambiguous. Trimming took off 1 base at V and 4 bases at J, with 5 bases between the two ends. Germline V gene data show CDR1 as SGHVS and CDR2 as FNYEAQ. There are 12 residues in the CDR3. The CDR3 region has the DNA TGTGCCAGCAGCTTAGTCGGGTACGAGCAGTACTTC. Protein product: CASSLVGYEQYF.

This chain uses TRBV6-5 with TRBJ1-2; tentatively, D is TRBD1 (5 bases). The germline V gene has CDR1 MNHEY and CDR2 SVGAGI. V shed 7 bases and J shed 1 base, with 10 bases lying between them. The CDR3 is 13 residues long. CDR3 sequence reads: CASNAGVNYGYTF. CDR3 nucleotides: TGTGCCAGCAACGCGGGGGTTAACTATGGCTACACCTTC.

The CDR3 protein is CSARAGGASYGYTF. CDR3 bases: TGCAGCGCGAGGGCAGGGGGCGCAAGCTATGGCTACACCTTC. The chain is built from TRBV29-1 and TRBJ1-2; 8 bases are a match to TRBD1. The CDR3 contains 14 residues. The germline CDR1 and CDR2 sequences are SQVTM and ANQGSEA. V lost 7 bases, J lost 4 bases, and 11 bases stayed unmatched.

The rearrangement links TRBV27 to TRBJ1-1; TRBD1 is a possible D gene (5 bases). There are 13 residues in the CDR3. The V end lost 6 bases, the J end lost 4 bases, and 12 bases lay between the germline ends. Germline values: CDR1 MNHEY, CDR2 SMNVEV (reference sequence). The CDR3 nucleotides read TGTGCCAGCAGCCACCAGGGTGGCACTGAAGCTTTCTTT. Protein product: CASSHQGGTEAFF.

The V call is TRBV5-1, the J call TRBJ1-2; perhaps TRBD1 as D (6 bases). Germline-derived CDR1 and CDR2 are SGHRS and YFSETQ. The CDR3 spans 17 residues. V was trimmed by 0 bases and J by 0 bases, leaving 15 bases between them. In nucleotides, the CDR3 is TGCGCCAGCAGCTTGGGGGGGACATCCCAGACTAACTATGGCTACACCTTC. Its protein is CASSLGGTSQTNYGYTF. The full variable domain, completed using reference TRBV5-1 and TRBJ1-2, is KAGVTQTPRYLIKTRGQQVTLSCSPISGHRSVSWYQQTPGQGLQFLFEYFSETQRNKGNFPGRFSGRQFSNSRSEMNVSTLELGDSALYLCASSLGGTSQTNYGYTFGSGTRLTVV.